This T cell receptor beta chain was captured by sequencing in a study of memory CD4+ T cells and cytomegalovirus serostatus. Study-level background: Healthy Belgian adult donors included about 10 CMV-positive and 24 CMV-negative people. Overall study findings and caveats: Each of approximately 73 CMV-associated TCRbeta sequences occurred in one to five individuals. Repertoires predicted CMV serostatus with median bootstrapped AUC of roughly 0.95.

With 5 bases removed from V and 7 bases from J, the gap between germline ends came to 18 bases. Germline CDR1 and CDR2: SEHNR and FQNEAQ (reference sequence). CDR3 size: 14 residues. The sample holds one count of this clone. Its antigen is currently unknown. The sort gate was single viable CD3+CD4+CD8-CD45RO+ cells for memory CD4+ T cells. Serum IgG to CMV pp150, pp28, p38 and p52 defined serostatus. Produced via immunoSEQ multiplex PCR; TCRdb's table is partial and in-frame only. The sample has tens of thousands of clones, around 80% seen once. V is TRBV7-9 and J is TRBJ2-7; D remains unclear. This sequence was found in an adult in good health and CMV-seronegative. The specimen sequenced was memory CD4+ T cells from blood. The CDR3 region has the DNA TGTGCCAGCAGCCTCGGACGCCTTGTCAAGGAGCAGTACTTC. Residues: CASSLGRLVKEQYF.